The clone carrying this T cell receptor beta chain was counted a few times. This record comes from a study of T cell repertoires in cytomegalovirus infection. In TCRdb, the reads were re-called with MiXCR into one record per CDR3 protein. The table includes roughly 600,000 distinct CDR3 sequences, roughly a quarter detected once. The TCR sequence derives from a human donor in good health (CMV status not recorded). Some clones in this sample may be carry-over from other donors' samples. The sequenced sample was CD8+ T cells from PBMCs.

The CDR3 nucleotides read TGTGCCAGCAGCTCCCTGTTAGGACAGCAAGAGACCCAGTACTTC. Translation: CASSSLLGQQETQYF. The V gene is TRBV6-5, the J gene TRBJ2-5, with D possibly TRBD1 on 6 matching bases. Germline V lookup: CDR1 MNHEY, CDR2 SVGAGI. This CDR3 is built from 15 residues. Between the trimmed V and J ends, which lost 6 bases and 2 bases, there was a span of 16 bases.